Below are 9 T cell receptor beta chains sequenced from a single sample in a study of long-term antiretroviral therapy in people with HIV. Researchers report immunoSEQ v3.0 was run at survey level. Repertoires were generated with immunoSEQ multiplex PCR, while TCRdb's copy carries only in-frame clones and drops some. The repertoire holds tens of thousands of clones, less than 90% seen once, with roughly 3.6% in the top ten. The sequencing here drew on unsorted PBMCs, taken just before starting antiretroviral therapy. Receptors were obtained from a woman in her late teens or twenties with HIV.

This sequence joins TRBV2 and TRBJ2-3; D ambiguous. The CDR3 sequence is 9 residues long. Germline-derived CDR1 and CDR2 are SNHLY and FYNNEI. V gave up 6 bases and J gave up 6 bases, with 1 base separating them. The CDR3 sequence is CASRDTQYF. CDR3 in DNA: TGTGCCAGCAGGGATACGCAGTATTTT.

The rearrangement uses TRBV7-2 and TRBJ1-2; 10 positions agree with TRBD1. CDR1 is SGHTA and CDR2 is FQGNSA in the germline V gene. This CDR3 region has 19 residues. After removal of 1 base from V and 5 bases from J, the junction contained 16 bases not matched to a gene. The CDR3 region is CASSLGTNLPGQGWYGYTF. The CDR3 region has the DNA TGTGCCAGCAGCTTAGGGACGAACCTTCCGGGACAGGGGTGGTATGGCTACACCTTC.

This clone occurred a few times. V and J are TRBV7-7 and TRBJ2-2; D perhaps matches TRBD2 (5 bases). This CDR3 has 13 amino acids. From germline, CDR1 is SSHAT and CDR2 FNYEAQ (reference sequence). The CDR3 bases are TGTGCTAGCCGAGGAACGGGGACCGGGGAGCTGTTTTTT. This translates into CASRGTGTGELFF.

The rearrangement uses TRBV29-1 and TRBJ2-5; 8 bases align to TRBD1. V trimming: 3 bases; J trimming: 4 bases; junction bases outside the gene matches: 1. This CDR3 contains 12 residues. The germline gives CDR1 SQVTM, CDR2 ANQGSEA. CDR3 protein: CSVDRGRETQYF. In DNA, the CDR3 is TGCAGCGTTGACAGGGGGCGAGAGACCCAGTACTTC.

The V gene is TRBV7-2, the J gene TRBJ2-7; TRBD1 matches at 8 bases. The CDR3 consists of 14 residues. Losses at the gene ends were 5 bases for V and 2 bases for J; bases not matched to a gene: 5. Germline loops: CDR1 SGHTA, CDR2 FQGNSA. The CDR3 DNA reads as TGTGCCAGCAGCCCACCGGACAGGGCCTACGAGCAGTACTTC. It yields the protein CASSPPDRAYEQYF.

The CDR3 protein is CASSSGTGPGEQYF. Here the CDR3 DNA reads TGTGCCAGCAGCTCGGGGACTGGTCCGGGGGAGCAGTACTTC. V is TRBV7-6 and J is TRBJ2-5, with a tentative D call TRBD2 (6 bases). Trimming pared 4 bases from V and 11 bases from J, leaving 20 bases between. Germline V gene lookup returns CDR1 SGHVS and CDR2 FNYEAQ. This CDR3 is 14 amino acids long.

This chain connects TRBV4-3 to TRBJ2-1; TRBD2 agrees at 9 bases. The CDR3 is 17 amino acids. V lost 0 bases, J lost 9 bases, and 12 bases stayed unmatched. The V gene's germline CDR1 is LGHNA and CDR2 YSLEER. The CDR3 DNA reads TGCGCCAGCAGCCAAGAGGGGTCTGGGAGCGGGAGGCTTGAGCAGTTCTTC. It yields the protein CASSQEGSGSGRLEQFF.

The sample holds a few counts of this clone. This sequence joins TRBV28 and TRBJ2-7; D may be TRBD1 (6 bases). The V end lost 3 bases, the J end lost 4 bases, and 7 bases lay between the germline ends. In germline, CDR1 is MDHEN, CDR2 SYDVKM. CDR3 length: 12 amino acids. In DNA form, the CDR3 reads TGTGCCAGCAGTTTTGGACAGTACGAGCAGTACTTC. It is translated as CASSFGQYEQYF.

The genes are TRBV5-7 and TRBJ1-5, with 9 positions matching TRBD1. TRBV5-7 is classed as an ORF, of uncertain function. This CDR3 is built from 17 residues. J lost 4 bases, V lost 0 bases, and 8 bases had no gene match. DNA of the CDR3: TGTGCCAGCAGCTTGGGTCGACAGGGGGTGCGAAATCAGCCCCAGCATTTT. Translated: CASSLGRQGVRNQPQHF.